This paragraph covers one TCR beta chain sequence. The data originate from a study of neoadjuvant anti-PD-1 for oral cavity cancer. The germline V gene encodes CDR1 LNHDA and CDR2 SQIVND (reference sequence). The CDR3 contains 14 residues. V was cut by 8 bases and J by 0 bases, with 8 bases left in between. Assay: immunoSEQ multiplex PCR; the TCRdb copy retains only in-frame clones and omits some. Found here are roughly 15,000 clones, roughly three fifths of them singletons; the top ten hold around 3.1%. The chain combines TRBV19 with TRBJ1-6; D is unclear. This specimen was PBMCs, taken before nivolumab (anti-PD-1) treatment. The sequence came from a person between 40 and 85 years old with oral cavity squamous cell carcinoma. Here the CDR3 DNA reads TGTGCCAGTTTGTTGAGCTCCTATAATTCACCCCTCCACTTT. Its protein product is CASLLSSYNSPLHF.